A single sample gave rise to the 7 T cell receptor beta chains below, sequenced in a study of shared clonotypes between healthy human individuals. Assay used: immunoSEQ multiplex PCR; TCRdb lists only in-frame clones, some missing. The profile covers about 2.1 million clones, with about 93% appearing a single time and around 1.8% taken by the ten largest. Cells designated naive CD8 were CD45RO-negative and were positively selected for CCR7, with terminally differentiated effector memory CD45RA+ cells excluded. Sequencing was carried out using naive CD8+ T cells from PBMCs. Receptors were obtained from a young man in good health. Some clones in this sample may be carry-over from other donors' samples.

V is TRBV11-2 and J is TRBJ2-1; TRBD2 matches at 8 bases. V was pared by 1 base and J by 7 bases, with 6 bases of the junction left unmatched. CDR1 is SGHAT and CDR2 is FQNNGV in the germline V gene. This CDR3 comprises 15 residues. The CDR3 region has the DNA TGTGCCAGCAGCTTAGGGGCGGGCGGGAGGAATGAGCAGTTCTTC. Its protein is CASSLGAGGRNEQFF.

The chain links TRBV2 to TRBJ2-6; TRBD2 is a possible D gene (6 bases). From germline, CDR1 is SNHLY and CDR2 FYNNEI. Trimming took 5 bases from V and 0 from J, leaving 14 bases between them. This CDR3 region has 17 residues. The CDR3 sequence is CASSIDGTYSGANVLTF. The CDR3 nucleotides read TGTGCCAGCAGTATTGACGGGACTTACTCTGGGGCCAACGTCCTGACTTTC.

This chain joins TRBV7-9 and TRBJ1-2; D gene unclear. Germline CDR1 and CDR2: SEHNR and FQNEAQ (reference sequence). The CDR3 totals 15 residues. V lost 1 base and J 5 bases, leaving 14 bases between the germline ends. CDR3 coding DNA: TGTGCCAGCAGCTTAGTTGGGCCCCTGCCTTATGGCTACACCTTC. It translates to CASSLVGPLPYGYTF.

Regarding this clone: Distinct nucleotide sequences in the sample also encode this CDR3. This chain's CDR3 is CASSLGQGEAFF. The CDR3 region has the DNA TGTGCCAGCAGCTTGGGACAGGGAGAAGCTTTCTTT. V and J are TRBV7-9 and TRBJ1-1; 9 bases are a match to TRBD1. This CDR3 has 12 amino acids. Trimming at V came to 3 bases and at J to 8 bases, leaving 1 base not matched to a gene. In germline, CDR1 is SEHNR, CDR2 FQNEAQ (reference sequence).

The chain's CDR3 is CASQSGRDGGNTIYF. CDR3 sequence (DNA): TGTGCCAGCCAATCGGGCCGGGACGGTGGAAACACCATATATTTT. This chain joins TRBV6-5 and TRBJ1-3, with a tentative D call TRBD1 (5 bases). V lost 8 bases to trimming and J lost 3 bases, with 17 bases between them. The CDR3 has 15 amino acids. CDR1 is MNHEY, CDR2 SVGAGI, per germline.

The DNA of the CDR3 is TGTGCCAGCAGCTCGGTTCTGACGGTGGAAGCCAAAAACATTCAGTACTTC. Translation gives CASSSVLTVEAKNIQYF. The chain employs TRBV7-9 and TRBJ2-4, with no clear D. Per germline, CDR1 SEHNR and CDR2 FQNEAQ (reference sequence). The V end lost 4 bases, the J end lost 0 bases, and 16 bases lay between the germline ends. The CDR3 has 17 amino acids.

The chain recombines TRBV19 with TRBJ2-7, with TRBD1 as a possible D gene (6 bases). Trimming left V 6 bases short and J 7 bases short, with 16 bases between. This CDR3 contains 13 residues. The germline V gene has CDR1 LNHDA and CDR2 SQIVND (reference sequence). In DNA form, the CDR3 reads TGTGCCAGTAGCCTTAAGGGGGATGATGAGCAGTACTTC. Encoded protein: CASSLKGDDEQYF.